This TCR beta chain was captured in a study of cytotoxic CD8 clonotypes in ibrutinib-treated CLL. Study-wide background: On average, more than 80,000 productive rearrangements and 200,000 to 300,000 productive templates per sample. Study-level results: Public clonotypes, found uncommonly, either contracted or stayed stable on treatment.

The method was immunoSEQ multiplex PCR; TCRdb's version includes in-frame clones alone and lacks a portion of them. Altogether approximately 80,000 clones are present, about 82% being singletons, with the ten largest covering 5% to 6%. As concerns this clone: Antigen unknown.

The sequence was obtained from a human donor with chronic lymphocytic leukemia. The sequencing here drew on PBMCs, taken before ibrutinib treatment.

The CDR3 region is CASSHPTGMSYNEQFF. CDR3 coding DNA: TGCGCCAGCAGCCACCCAACAGGGATGTCCTACAATGAGCAGTTCTTC. This chain links TRBV4-1 with TRBJ2-1; TRBD1 is a possible D gene (6 bases). Germline assignment: CDR1 MGHRA and CDR2 YSYEKL. This CDR3 spans 16 amino acids. V shed 3 bases and J shed 1 base, with 13 bases lying between them.